A single sample is the source of the 10 T cell receptor beta chains below, sequenced in a study of blood T cell repertoires in COVID-19. Here immunoSEQ multiplex PCR was the method, and the copy in TCRdb shows in-frame clones only, minus some. The table has hundreds of thousands of clones, about 90% seen once; the top ten hold approximately 0.99%. Input material: PBMCs or T cells enriched from blood (not recorded which). These receptors originate from a woman in her thirties who had recovered from COVID-19.

J is TRBJ2-7 and V is TRBV28, with D possibly being TRBD1 (6 bases). The CDR3 runs to 14 residues. Per the germline V gene, CDR1 is MDHEN and CDR2 is SYDVKM. Trimming removed 5 bases at V and 6 bases at J, with 17 bases between. The CDR3 reads CASSGQGTPREQYF. The DNA for the CDR3 is TGTGCCAGCAGTGGGCAGGGGACGCCCCGCGAGCAGTACTTC.

This clone was detected a few times. V is TRBV18 and J is TRBJ1-5; 9 nucleotides align to TRBD1. V shed 0 bases, J shed 4 bases, and the junction held 7 bases outside the gene matches. The CDR3 has 17 residues. The germline gives CDR1 KGHSH, CDR2 LQKENI. CDR3 coding DNA: TGTGCCAGCTCACCACCCAACGGACAGGGGTCAAATCAGCCCCAGCATTTT. Translation gives CASSPPNGQGSNQPQHF. The variable domain in full, with the rest retrieved from reference TRBV18 and TRBJ1-5, is NAGVMQNPRHLVRRRGQEARLRCSPMKGHSHVYWYRQLPEEGLKFMVYLQKENIIDESGMPKERFSAEFPKEGPSILRIQQVVRGDSAAYFCASSPPNGQGSNQPQHFGDGTRLSIL.

This chain joins TRBV2 and TRBJ2-5; 8 nucleotides agree with TRBD1. From germline, CDR1 is SNHLY and CDR2 FYNNEI. This CDR3 is built from 14 residues. The junction had 2 bases not matched to a gene; V was cut back by 0 bases and J by 5 bases. The DNA of the CDR3 is TGTGCCAGCAGTGAAGCGACAGGGGTGGAGACCCAGTACTTC. Its protein product is CASSEATGVETQYF.

V usage is TRBV11-2 and J usage is TRBJ2-3, with 9 nucleotides matching TRBD2. Germline V CDR1 and CDR2: SGHAT, FQNNGV. Trimming removed 0 bases from V and 5 bases from J; junction bases left unmatched: 3. There are 15 residues in the CDR3. In DNA form, the CDR3 reads TGTGCCAGCAGCTTAGATGGCGGGGGGGGAGATACGCAGTATTTT. This sequence encodes CASSLDGGGGDTQYF.

The V and J genes are TRBV10-2 and TRBJ2-1; D is perhaps TRBD2 (7 bases). V lost 5 bases, J lost 4 bases, and 15 bases lay in between. Germline V gene sequence: CDR1 WSHSY, CDR2 SAAADI. The CDR3 length is 15 residues. DNA of the CDR3: TGCGCCAGCAGTAAAAGCGGGGACAATTACAATGAGCAGTTCTTC. Protein: CASSKSGDNYNEQFF.

The chain links TRBV18 to TRBJ1-2, with TRBD1 matching 7 bases. CDR1 is KGHSH and CDR2 is LQKENI in the germline V gene. V gave up 2 bases and J gave up 3 bases; unmatched junction bases: 6. The length of the CDR3 is 15 residues. The CDR3 coding sequence is TGTGCCAGCTCACCAATGGACAGGTCCGACTATGGCTACACCTTC. Translated: CASSPMDRSDYGYTF.

The J gene is TRBJ2-3, the V gene TRBV18; TRBD2 aligns across 8 bases. Germline-derived CDR1 and CDR2 are KGHSH and LQKENI. The CDR3 is made up of 17 amino acids. V shed 1 base and J 2 bases; nucleotides not matched to a gene: 8. CDR3 sequence reads: CASSPLESGGVTDTQYF. CDR3 in DNA: TGTGCCAGCTCACCACTGGAGAGCGGGGGTGTCACAGATACGCAGTATTTT.

The V and J genes are TRBV15 and TRBJ1-2; D may be TRBD1 (6 bases). Germline V gene lookup returns CDR1 LNHNV and CDR2 YYDKDF (reference sequence). V gave up 4 bases and J gave up 0 bases, with 21 bases separating them. The CDR3 sequence is 18 residues long. The CDR3 here is CATSTEVGGDTTNYGYTF. The CDR3 nucleotides read TGTGCCACCAGCACAGAGGTAGGGGGGGATACCACTAACTATGGCTACACCTTC.

J is TRBJ2-1 and V is TRBV10-1, with a weak D call TRBD2 (5 bases). The CDR3 consists of 16 residues. CDR1 WNHNN and CDR2 SYGVQD come from the germline V gene (reference sequence). The V gene lost 4 bases and the J gene lost 0 bases, with 13 bases spanning the gap. CDR3 coding DNA: TGCGCCAGCAGTGGGCAGCGGTCAATCTCCTACAATGAGCAGTTCTTC. This encodes CASSGQRSISYNEQFF.

The chain employs TRBV4-3 and TRBJ2-7; 8 bases are shared with TRBD1. Germline V lookup: CDR1 LGHNA, CDR2 YSLEER. The CDR3 has 13 residues. J was trimmed by 2 bases and V by 4 bases; bases with no gene match: 1. The CDR3 here is CASSPGQAYEQYF. As DNA, the CDR3 is TGCGCCAGCAGCCCGGGACAGGCCTACGAGCAGTACTTC.